This T cell receptor beta chain came from a study of molecular identifiers for immune sequencing clone quantification. Study-wide background: Four portions were sequenced after RNA from about 20,000 or 100,000 naive CD8 cells was split five ways in replicates.

About this clonotype: This may arise from a read error, as a much more abundant clone is one base away.

TCRdb recomputed calls from the PCR reads with MiXCR, one row per CDR3 protein. This table has more than 450,000 distinct CDR3 sequences, about a quarter appearing once. This sequence was found in a human donor in good health. Some libraries in this study had Jurkat cell RNA spiked in. Sequencing used naive CD8+ T cells from blood, with Jurkat cell RNA spiked in. Described subset: FACS-sorted CD8+CD4-CCR7+CD45RA+ naive T cells.

The CDR3 DNA follows: TGCAGCGTTGACTACCTAGCGGGAGGTAGAGAGACCCAGTACTTC. Protein sequence: CSVDYLAGGRETQYF. The chain employs TRBV29-1 and TRBJ2-5; 11 positions agree with TRBD2. The CDR3 totals 15 residues. With V trimmed by 3 bases and J by 4 bases, 7 bases remained unmatched. Germline CDR1 reads SQVTM; CDR2 reads ANQGSEA.